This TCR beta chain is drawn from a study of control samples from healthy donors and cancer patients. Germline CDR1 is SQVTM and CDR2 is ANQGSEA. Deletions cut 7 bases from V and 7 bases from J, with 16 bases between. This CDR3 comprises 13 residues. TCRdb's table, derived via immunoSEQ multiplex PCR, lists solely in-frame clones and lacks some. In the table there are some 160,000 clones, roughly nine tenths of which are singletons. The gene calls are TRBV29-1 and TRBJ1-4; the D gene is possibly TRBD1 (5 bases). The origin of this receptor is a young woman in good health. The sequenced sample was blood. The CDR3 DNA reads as TGCAGCGCACAGGACCTGGATAGTGAAAAACTGTTTTTT. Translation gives CSAQDLDSEKLFF.